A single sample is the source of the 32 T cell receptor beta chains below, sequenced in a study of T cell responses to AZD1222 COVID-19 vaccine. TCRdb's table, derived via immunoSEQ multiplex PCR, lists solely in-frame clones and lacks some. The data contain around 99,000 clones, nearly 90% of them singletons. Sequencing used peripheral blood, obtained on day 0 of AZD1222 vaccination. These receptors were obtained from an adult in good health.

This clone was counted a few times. CDR3 sequence reads: CASSQVPGNNSPLHF. CDR3 coding DNA: TGTGCCAGCAGCCAAGTACCCGGTAATAATTCACCCCTCCACTTT. This sequence joins TRBV3-1 (or the pseudogene TRBV3-2) and TRBJ1-6; D unresolved. Deletions cut 1 base from V and 5 bases from J, with 9 bases between. The CDR3 consists of 15 residues. In germline, CDR1 is LGHDT, CDR2 YNNKEL (reference sequence).

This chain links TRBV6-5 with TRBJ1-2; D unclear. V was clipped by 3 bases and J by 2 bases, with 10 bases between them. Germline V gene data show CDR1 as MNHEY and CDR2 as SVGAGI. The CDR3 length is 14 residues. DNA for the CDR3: TGTGCCAGCAGTTATTACAAGAACAACTATGGCTACACCTTC. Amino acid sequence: CASSYYKNNYGYTF.

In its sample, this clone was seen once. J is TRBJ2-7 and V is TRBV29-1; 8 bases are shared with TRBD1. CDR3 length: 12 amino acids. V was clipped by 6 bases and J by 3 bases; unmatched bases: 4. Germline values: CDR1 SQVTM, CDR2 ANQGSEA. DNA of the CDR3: TGCAGCGTGTCAACAGGGGGCTACGAGCAGTACGTC. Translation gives CSVSTGGYEQYV.

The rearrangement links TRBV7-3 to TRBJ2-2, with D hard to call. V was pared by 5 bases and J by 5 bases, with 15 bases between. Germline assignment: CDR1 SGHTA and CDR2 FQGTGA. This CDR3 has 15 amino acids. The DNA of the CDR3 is TGTGCCAGCAGCCCCCGAGTAGGAAATACCGGGGAGCTGTTTTTT. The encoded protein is CASSPRVGNTGELFF.

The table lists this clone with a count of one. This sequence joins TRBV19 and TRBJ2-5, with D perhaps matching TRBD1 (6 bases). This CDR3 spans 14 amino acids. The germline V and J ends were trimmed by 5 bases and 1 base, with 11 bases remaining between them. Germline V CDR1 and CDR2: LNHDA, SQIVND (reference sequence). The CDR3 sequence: CASSPRRGQETQYF. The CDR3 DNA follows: TGTGCCAGTAGTCCCCGCAGGGGCCAAGAGACCCAGTACTTC.

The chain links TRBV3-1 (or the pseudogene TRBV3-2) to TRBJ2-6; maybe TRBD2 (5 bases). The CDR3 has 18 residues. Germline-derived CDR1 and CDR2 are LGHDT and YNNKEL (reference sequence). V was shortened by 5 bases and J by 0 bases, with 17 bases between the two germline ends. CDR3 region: CASSFVVPGSSGANVLTF. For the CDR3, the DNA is TGTGCCAGCAGCTTCGTCGTGCCGGGGTCCTCTGGGGCCAACGTCCTGACTTTC.

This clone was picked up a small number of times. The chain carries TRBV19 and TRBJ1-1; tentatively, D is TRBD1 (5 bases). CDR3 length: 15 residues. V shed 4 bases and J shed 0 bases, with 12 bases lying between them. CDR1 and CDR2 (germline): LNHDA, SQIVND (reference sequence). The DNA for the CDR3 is TGTGCCAGTAGTAGCCGGGGCCAGATGAACACTGAAGCTTTCTTT. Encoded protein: CASSSRGQMNTEAFF. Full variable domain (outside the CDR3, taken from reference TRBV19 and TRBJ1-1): DGGITQSPKYLFRKEGQNVTLSCEQNLNHDAMYWYRQDPGQGLRLIYYSQIVNDFQKGDIAEGYSVSREKKESFPLTVTSAQKNPTAFYLCASSSRGQMNTEAFFGQGTRLTVV.

The CDR3 nucleotides read TGCGCCAGCAGTGAGAGCTGGGCGTTTCCAGACACTGAAGCTTTCTTT. Its protein product is CASSESWAFPDTEAFF. This chain uses TRBV10-2 with TRBJ1-1; the D is unclear. The CDR3 is made up of 16 amino acids. Per the germline V gene, CDR1 is WSHSY and CDR2 is SAAADI. V lost 2 bases and J lost 3, with 16 bases in between.

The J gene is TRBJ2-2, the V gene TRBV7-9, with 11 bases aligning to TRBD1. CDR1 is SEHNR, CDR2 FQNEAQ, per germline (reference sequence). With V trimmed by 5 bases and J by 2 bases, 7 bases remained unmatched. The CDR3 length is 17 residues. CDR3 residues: CASSPRRTGGNTGELFF. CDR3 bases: TGTGCCAGCAGCCCTCGAAGGACAGGGGGCAACACCGGGGAGCTGTTTTTT.

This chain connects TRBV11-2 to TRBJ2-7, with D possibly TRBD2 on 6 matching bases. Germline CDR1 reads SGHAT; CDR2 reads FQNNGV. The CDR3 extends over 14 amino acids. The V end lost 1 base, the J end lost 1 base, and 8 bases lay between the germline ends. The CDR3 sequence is CASSLVGGSYEQYF. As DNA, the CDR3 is TGTGCCAGCAGCTTAGTCGGGGGATCCTACGAGCAGTACTTC.

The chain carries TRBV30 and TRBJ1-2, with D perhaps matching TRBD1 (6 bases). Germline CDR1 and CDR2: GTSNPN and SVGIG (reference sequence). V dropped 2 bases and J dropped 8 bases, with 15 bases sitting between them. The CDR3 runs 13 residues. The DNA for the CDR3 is TGTGCCTGGAGTCCACAGGGCATCCGAGGCTACACCTTC. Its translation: CAWSPQGIRGYTF.

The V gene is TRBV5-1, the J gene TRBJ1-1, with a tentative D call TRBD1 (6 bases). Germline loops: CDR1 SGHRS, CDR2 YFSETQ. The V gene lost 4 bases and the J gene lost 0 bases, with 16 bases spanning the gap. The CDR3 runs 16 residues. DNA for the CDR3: TGCGCCAGCAGCCCGGGTTGGGACACCTTGAACACTGAAGCTTTCTTT. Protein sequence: CASSPGWDTLNTEAFF.

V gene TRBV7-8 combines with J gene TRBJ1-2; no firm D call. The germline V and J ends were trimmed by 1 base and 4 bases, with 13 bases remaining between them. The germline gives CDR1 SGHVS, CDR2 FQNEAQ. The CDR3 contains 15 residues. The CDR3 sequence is CASSLGRVRVYGYTF. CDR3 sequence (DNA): TGTGCCAGCAGCTTAGGTCGGGTCCGGGTCTATGGCTACACCTTC.

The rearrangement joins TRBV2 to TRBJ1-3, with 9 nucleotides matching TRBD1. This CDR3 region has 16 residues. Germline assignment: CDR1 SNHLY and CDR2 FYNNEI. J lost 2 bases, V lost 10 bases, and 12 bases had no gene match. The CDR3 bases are TGTGCCAAATCCGGGACAGGGATATCGGCTGGAAACACCATATATTTT. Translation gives CAKSGTGISAGNTIYF.

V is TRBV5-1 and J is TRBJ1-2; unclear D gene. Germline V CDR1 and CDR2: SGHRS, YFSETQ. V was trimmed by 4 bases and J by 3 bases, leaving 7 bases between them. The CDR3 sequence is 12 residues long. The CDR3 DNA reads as TGCGCCAGCAGCCCCCCAGACTATGGCTACACCTTC. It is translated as CASSPPDYGYTF.

CDR3 amino acids: CASLWTGGGGYTF. The CDR3 DNA is TGTGCCAGCCTATGGACAGGGGGAGGTGGCTACACCTTC. This chain connects TRBV5-4 to TRBJ1-2; 10 nucleotides match TRBD1. CDR1 and CDR2 from the germline V gene are SGHNT and YYREEE (reference sequence). V lost 7 bases and J lost 7; bases outside the gene matches: 7. CDR3 length: 13 residues.

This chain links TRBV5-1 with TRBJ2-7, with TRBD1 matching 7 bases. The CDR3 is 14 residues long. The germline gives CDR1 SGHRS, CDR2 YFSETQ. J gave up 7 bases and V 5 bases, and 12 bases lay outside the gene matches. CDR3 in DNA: TGCGCCAGCAGTTATCCGACAGGGTCGGGGGAGCAGTACTTC. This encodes CASSYPTGSGEQYF. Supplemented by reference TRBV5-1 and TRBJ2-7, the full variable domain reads KAGVTQTPRYLIKTRGQQVTLSCSPISGHRSVSWYQQTPGQGLQFLFEYFSETQRNKGNFPGRFSGRQFSNSRSEMNVSTLELGDSALYLCASSYPTGSGEQYFGPGTRLTVT.

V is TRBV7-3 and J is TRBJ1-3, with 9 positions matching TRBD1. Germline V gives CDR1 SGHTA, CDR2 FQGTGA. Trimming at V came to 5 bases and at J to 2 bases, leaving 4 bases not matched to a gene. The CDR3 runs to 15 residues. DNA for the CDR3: TGTGCCAGCAGCCCCGGACAGGGGCCTGGAAACACCATATATTTT. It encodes CASSPGQGPGNTIYF.

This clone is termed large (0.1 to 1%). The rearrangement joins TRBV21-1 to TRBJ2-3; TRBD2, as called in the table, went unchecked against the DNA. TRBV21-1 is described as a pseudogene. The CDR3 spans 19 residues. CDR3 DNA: TGTGCCAGCAGCAGGTCCGGGACTAGCGGGGGGGCGGGCCCAGATACGCAGTATTTT. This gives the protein CASSRSGTSGGAGPDTQYF.

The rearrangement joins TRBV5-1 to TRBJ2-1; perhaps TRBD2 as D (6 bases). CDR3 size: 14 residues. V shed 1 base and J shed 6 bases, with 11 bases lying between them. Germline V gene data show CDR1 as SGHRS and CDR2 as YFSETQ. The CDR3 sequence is CASSLRENGNEQFF. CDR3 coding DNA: TGCGCCAGCAGCTTGCGGGAGAATGGCAATGAGCAGTTCTTC.

The CDR3 is CASSVAGGGYEQYV. CDR3 nucleotide sequence: TGTGCCAGCAGTGTAGCGGGAGGTGGCTACGAGCAGTACGTC. The chain joins TRBV6-1 to TRBJ2-7; 10 bases fit TRBD2. Unmatched junction bases numbered 3, after V lost 4 bases and J lost 3 bases. Looked up from germline, CDR1 is MNHNS and CDR2 is SASEGT. This CDR3 spans 14 amino acids.

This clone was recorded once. CDR3 sequence (DNA): TGTGCCAGCAGCTTAAATTCAGGGGTCGGCGGCACTGAAGCTTTCTTT. Translation: CASSLNSGVGGTEAFF. The rearrangement joins TRBV7-9 to TRBJ1-1, with D maybe TRBD1 (6 bases). V dropped 2 bases and J dropped 4 bases, with 17 bases sitting between them. From germline, CDR1 is SEHNR and CDR2 FQNEAQ (reference sequence). This CDR3 region has 16 residues. Complete variable domain (other parts from reference TRBV7-9 and TRBJ1-1): DTGVSQNPRHKITKRGQNVTFRCDPISEHNRLYWYRQTLGQGPEFLTYFQNEAQLEKSRLLSDRFSAERPKGSFSTLEIQRTEQGDSAMYLCASSLNSGVGGTEAFFGQGTRLTVV.

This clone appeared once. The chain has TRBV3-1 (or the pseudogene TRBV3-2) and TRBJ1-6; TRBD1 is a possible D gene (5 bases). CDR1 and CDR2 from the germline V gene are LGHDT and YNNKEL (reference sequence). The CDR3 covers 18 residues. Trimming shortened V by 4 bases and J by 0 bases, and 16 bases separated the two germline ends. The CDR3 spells CASSPTLQGGSYNSPLHF. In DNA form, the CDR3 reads TGTGCCAGCAGCCCGACATTGCAGGGAGGCTCCTATAATTCACCCCTCCACTTT.

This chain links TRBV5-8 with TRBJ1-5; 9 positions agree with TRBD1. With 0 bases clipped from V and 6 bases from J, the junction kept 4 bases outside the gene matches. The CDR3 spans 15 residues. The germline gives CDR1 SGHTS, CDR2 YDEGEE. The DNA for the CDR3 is TGTGCCAGCAGCTTGGAGGACAGGGGTACTCAGCCCCAGCATTTT. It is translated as CASSLEDRGTQPQHF.

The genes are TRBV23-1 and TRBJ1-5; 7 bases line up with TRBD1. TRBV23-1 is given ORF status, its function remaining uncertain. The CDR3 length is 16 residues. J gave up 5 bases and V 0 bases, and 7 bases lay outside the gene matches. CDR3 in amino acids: CASSQSTGPFDQPQHF. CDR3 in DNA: TGCGCCAGCAGTCAATCGACAGGGCCGTTTGATCAGCCCCAGCATTTT.

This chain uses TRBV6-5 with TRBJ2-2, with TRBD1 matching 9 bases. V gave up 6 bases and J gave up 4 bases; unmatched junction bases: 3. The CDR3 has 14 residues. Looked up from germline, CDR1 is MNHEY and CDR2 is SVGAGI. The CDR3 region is CASRETGGTGELFF. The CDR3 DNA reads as TGTGCCAGCAGGGAGACAGGGGGCACCGGGGAGCTGTTTTTT.

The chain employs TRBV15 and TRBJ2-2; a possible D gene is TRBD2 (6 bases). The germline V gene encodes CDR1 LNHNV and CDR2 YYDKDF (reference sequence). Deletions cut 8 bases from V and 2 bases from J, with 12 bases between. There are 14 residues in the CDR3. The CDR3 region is CATGLAQNTGELFF. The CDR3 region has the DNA TGTGCCACCGGCCTAGCGCAAAACACCGGGGAGCTGTTTTTT.

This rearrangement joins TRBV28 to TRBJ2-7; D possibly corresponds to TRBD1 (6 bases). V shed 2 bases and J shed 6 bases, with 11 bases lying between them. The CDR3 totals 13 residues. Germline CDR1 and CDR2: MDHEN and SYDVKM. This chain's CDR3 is CASSLLGASEQYF. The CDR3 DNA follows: TGTGCCAGCAGTTTACTGGGGGCGTCCGAGCAGTACTTC. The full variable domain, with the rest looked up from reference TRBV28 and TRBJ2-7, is DVKVTQSSRYLVKRTGEKVFLECVQDMDHENMFWYRQDPGLGLRLIYFSYDVKMKEKGDIPEGYSVSREKKERFSLILESASTNQTSMYLCASSLLGASEQYFGPGTRLTVT.

In DNA, the CDR3 is TGTGCCAGCAGTTACTCGCGGACAGCAAACACTGAAGCTTTCTTT. This gives the protein CASSYSRTANTEAFF. The V call is TRBV6-5, the J call TRBJ1-1, with D perhaps TRBD1 (6 bases). Per germline, CDR1 MNHEY and CDR2 SVGAGI. V lost 0 bases, J lost 2 bases, and 10 bases lay in between. This CDR3 spans 15 amino acids.

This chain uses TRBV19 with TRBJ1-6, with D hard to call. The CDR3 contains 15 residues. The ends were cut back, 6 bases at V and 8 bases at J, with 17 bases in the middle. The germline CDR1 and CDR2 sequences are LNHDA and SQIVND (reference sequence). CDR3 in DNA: TGTGCCAGTAGCCCCTCGGGCGTATGGGATTCACCCCTCCACTTT. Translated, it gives CASSPSGVWDSPLHF.

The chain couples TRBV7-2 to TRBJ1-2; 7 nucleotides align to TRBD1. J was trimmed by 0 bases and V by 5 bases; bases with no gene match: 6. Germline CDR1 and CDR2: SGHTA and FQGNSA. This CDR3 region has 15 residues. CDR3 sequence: CASSPGTVANYGYTF. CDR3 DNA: TGTGCCAGCAGCCCAGGGACAGTCGCTAACTATGGCTACACCTTC.

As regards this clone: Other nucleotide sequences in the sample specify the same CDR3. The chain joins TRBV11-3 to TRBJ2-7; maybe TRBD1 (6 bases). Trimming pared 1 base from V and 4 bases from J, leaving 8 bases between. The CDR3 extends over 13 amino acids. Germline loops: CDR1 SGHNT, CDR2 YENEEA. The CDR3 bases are TGTGCCAGCAGCTTAGGGACAGCGTACGAGCAGTACGTC. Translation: CASSLGTAYEQYV.